These 30 T cell receptor beta chains share one sample of origin, sequenced in a study of blood T cell repertoires in COVID-19. The data were produced by immunoSEQ multiplex PCR, yet TCRdb's version contains in-frame clones alone and is incomplete. Of some 350,000 clones listed, about nine tenths are singletons. The sequencing input was peripheral blood. The source is a woman in her 70s with COVID-19, enrolled during active disease.

The chain combines TRBV5-1 with TRBJ2-3, with a weak D call TRBD2 (5 bases). With 0 bases removed from V and 2 bases from J, the gap between germline ends came to 7 bases. From germline, CDR1 is SGHRS and CDR2 YFSETQ. This CDR3 region has 14 residues. The CDR3 reads CASSLAGNTDTQYF. CDR3 DNA sequence: TGCGCCAGCAGCTTGGCGGGGAACACAGATACGCAGTATTTT.

The chain uses TRBV9 and TRBJ2-1; 7 nucleotides align to TRBD1. V was clipped by 4 bases and J by 10 bases; unmatched bases: 17. The CDR3 is made up of 16 amino acids. CDR1 SGDLS and CDR2 YYNGEE come from the germline V gene. CDR3 residues: CASSLKGQIIDVEQFF. CDR3 DNA sequence: TGTGCCAGCAGCCTCAAGGGACAGATCATAGATGTAGAGCAGTTCTTC.

The chain links TRBV2 to TRBJ2-2; tentatively, D is TRBD2 (6 bases). This CDR3 comprises 13 residues. V gave up 4 bases and J gave up 8 bases, with 11 bases separating them. Germline V gene lookup returns CDR1 SNHLY and CDR2 FYNNEI. The CDR3 protein is CASSGLVGGELFF. The CDR3 DNA reads TGTGCCAGCAGTGGACTAGTAGGTGGGGAGCTGTTTTTT.

The chain joins TRBV5-4 to TRBJ2-3, with a possible D match to TRBD1 (6 bases). CDR1 and CDR2 (germline): SGHNT, YYREEE (reference sequence). The germline V and J ends were trimmed by 3 bases and 7 bases, with 9 bases remaining between them. This CDR3 is built from 12 residues. CDR3 region: CASSSDSNTQYF. The CDR3 nucleotides read TGTGCCAGCAGCTCGGACAGTAATACGCAGTATTTT.

The rearrangement uses TRBV7-2 and TRBJ1-2; no clear D. From germline, CDR1 is SGHTA and CDR2 FQGNSA. V was trimmed by 6 bases and J by 4 bases, leaving 6 bases between them. This CDR3 is built from 11 residues. The CDR3 sequence: CASSNSYGYTF. The CDR3 DNA reads TGTGCCAGCAGTAACAGCTATGGCTACACCTTC.

The chain carries TRBV28 and TRBJ1-1; 9 nucleotides match TRBD1. The CDR3 contains 15 residues. V lost 3 bases and J lost 4; bases outside the gene matches: 6. Looked up from germline, CDR1 is MDHEN and CDR2 is SYDVKM. The CDR3 here is CASSFWDRDSTEAFF. The CDR3 DNA is TGTGCCAGCAGTTTCTGGGACAGGGATTCCACTGAAGCTTTCTTT.

Only a few counts were recorded for this clone. The CDR3 coding sequence is TGTGCCAGTAAAAAGAGCACTGAAGCTTTCTTT. This translates into CASKKSTEAFF. J is TRBJ1-1 and V is TRBV19; no firm D call. Germline values: CDR1 LNHDA, CDR2 SQIVND (reference sequence). The CDR3 consists of 11 residues. With 7 bases removed from V and 4 bases from J, the gap between germline ends came to 7 bases.

This clone showed up just a few times. This chain links TRBV19 with TRBJ2-7; possibly TRBD2 for D (6 bases). The CDR3 consists of 15 residues. Deletions cut 4 bases from V and 5 bases from J, with 18 bases between. Germline V gene sequence: CDR1 LNHDA, CDR2 SQIVND (reference sequence). This chain's CDR3 is CASSTHLGGIDEQYF. In nucleotides, the CDR3 is TGTGCCAGTAGTACGCACCTCGGGGGAATCGACGAGCAGTACTTC.

The count of this clone is one. The rearrangement joins TRBV15 to TRBJ1-4, with D possibly matching TRBD1 (5 bases). CDR3 length: 17 residues. In germline, CDR1 is LNHNV, CDR2 YYDKDF (reference sequence). Trimming removed 5 bases at V and 0 bases at J, with 16 bases between. CDR3 DNA: TGTGCCACCAGCCCCACGGGACTGGAAACAACTAATGAAAAACTGTTTTTT. Translated: CATSPTGLETTNEKLFF.

V usage is TRBV7-2 and J usage is TRBJ1-4; 10 bases are a match to TRBD1. The CDR3 totals 15 residues. J lost 7 bases, V lost 5 bases, and 7 bases had no gene match. Germline CDR1 and CDR2: SGHTA and FQGNSA. Here the CDR3 reads CASSQGGQGTEKLFF. As DNA, the CDR3 is TGTGCCAGCAGCCAGGGGGGACAGGGGACTGAAAAACTGTTTTTT.

The chain has TRBV2 and TRBJ1-1, with D perhaps TRBD1 (6 bases). Germline assignment: CDR1 SNHLY and CDR2 FYNNEI. Trimming shortened V by 6 bases and J by 4 bases, and 12 bases separated the two germline ends. This CDR3 comprises 13 residues. The DNA of the CDR3 is TGTGCCAGCAGGATACAGGGCTCCACTGAAGCTTTCTTT. It codes for CASRIQGSTEAFF.

The chain recombines TRBV11-2 with TRBJ2-6; tentatively, D is TRBD1 (6 bases). V was shortened by 2 bases and J by 7 bases, with 15 bases between the two germline ends. This CDR3 has 16 residues. The germline V gene has CDR1 SGHAT and CDR2 FQNNGV. Written as DNA, the CDR3 is TGTGCCAGCAGCTTAAACAACAGGGCGATTGCCAACGTCCTGACTTTC. This gives the protein CASSLNNRAIANVLTF.

CDR3 protein: CASSIATGNYGYTF. CDR3 sequence (DNA): TGTGCCAGTAGTATAGCCACAGGGAACTATGGCTACACCTTC. This chain joins TRBV19 and TRBJ1-2; D perhaps matches TRBD1 (6 bases). The CDR3 runs 14 residues. With 1 base removed from V and 2 bases from J, the gap between germline ends came to 8 bases. Germline V CDR1 and CDR2: LNHDA, SQIVND (reference sequence).

CDR3 sequence: CATKQDSLSYGYTF. In nucleotides, the CDR3 is TGTGCCACCAAGCAGGACAGCCTAAGCTATGGCTACACCTTC. The chain has TRBV2 and TRBJ1-2, with D perhaps matching TRBD1 (6 bases). From germline, CDR1 is SNHLY and CDR2 FYNNEI. The CDR3 spans 14 residues. Trimming stripped 10 bases from V and 4 bases from J, with 19 bases between.

V gene TRBV21-1 combines with J gene TRBJ2-3; the table's D gene call, TRBD2, was not cross checked with the DNA. TRBV21-1 has pseudogene status. This CDR3 is 18 amino acids long. The CDR3 DNA reads TGTGCCAGCAGCAAAGGAATGAGCGGGCGGGGGAGCACAGATACGCAGTATTTT. Its translation is CASSKGMSGRGSTDTQYF.

Here the CDR3 reads CAIRDRGYEQYF. In DNA form, the CDR3 reads TGTGCCATCCGGGACAGGGGCTACGAGCAGTACTTC. This chain joins TRBV10-3 and TRBJ2-7; 10 bases agree with TRBD1. V dropped 8 bases and J dropped 3; count of bases not matched to a gene: 1. The CDR3 sequence is 12 residues long. CDR1 and CDR2 from the germline V gene are ENHRY and SYGVKD.

The rearrangement links TRBV14 to TRBJ2-7; 7 positions agree with TRBD1. The length of the CDR3 is 15 residues. V lost 4 bases to trimming and J lost 5 bases; unmatched junction nucleotides: 11. Germline lookup yields CDR1 SGHDN and CDR2 FVKESK. Here the CDR3 DNA reads TGTGCCAGCAGCCTAGCCGACAGGGTTCGCCACGAGCAGTACTTC. Its protein product is CASSLADRVRHEQYF. The full variable domain, completed using reference TRBV14 and TRBJ2-7, is EAGVTQFPSHSVIEKGQTVTLRCDPISGHDNLYWYRRVMGKEIKFLLHFVKESKQDESGMPNNRFLAERTGGTYSTLKVQPAELEDSGVYFCASSLADRVRHEQYFGPGTRLTVT.

In DNA, the CDR3 is TGTGCCAGCAGTGTGACTAGCGGGGTCACAGATACGCAGTATTTT. This gives the protein CASSVTSGVTDTQYF. This chain connects TRBV25-1 to TRBJ2-3; TRBD2 agrees at 11 bases. The germline CDR1 and CDR2 sequences are MGHDK and SYGVNS. J gave up 2 bases and V 4 bases, and 2 bases lay outside the gene matches. This CDR3 is built from 15 residues.

The chain joins TRBV30 to TRBJ2-3, with TRBD2 matching over 11 bases. V trimming: 4 bases; J trimming: 2 bases; junction bases outside the gene matches: 2. The length of the CDR3 is 14 residues. The germline gives CDR1 GTSNPN, CDR2 SVGIG (reference sequence). For the CDR3, the DNA is TGTGCCTGGACTAGCGGGGGGCTCACAGATACGCAGTATTTT. This codes for CAWTSGGLTDTQYF.

There are a few counts of this clone. The same CDR3 can be traced to other DNA sequences in this sample. The chain recombines TRBV3-1 (or the pseudogene TRBV3-2) with TRBJ1-4; possible D gene TRBD1, 5 bases. The CDR3 is 14 amino acids. Germline values: CDR1 LGHDT, CDR2 YNNKEL (reference sequence). V lost 1 base, J lost 8 bases, and 11 bases lay in between. CDR3 nucleotides: TGTGCCAGCAGCCAAGGGCAGGGTGGAGAAAAACTGTTTTTT. Its translation is CASSQGQGGEKLFF.

The CDR3 DNA is TGTGCCAGCAGCCCCAGTAACTATGGCTACACCTTC. Amino acid sequence: CASSPSNYGYTF. The gene calls are TRBV14 and TRBJ1-2, with D hard to call. Trimming stripped 4 bases from V and 1 base from J, with 4 bases between. Looked up from germline, CDR1 is SGHDN and CDR2 is FVKESK. This CDR3 comprises 12 residues.

The J gene is TRBJ2-1, the V gene TRBV24-1; TRBD1 matches at 7 bases. V lost 0 bases and J lost 7; bases outside the gene matches: 2. Germline V CDR1 and CDR2: KGHDR, SFDVKD. The CDR3 is 14 residues long. CDR3 DNA: TGTGCCACCAGTGATTTGCAACAGGGGAATGAGCAGTTCTTC. Protein: CATSDLQQGNEQFF.

This clone was picked up many times. An end of the junction does not agree with germline; a read error may underlie this. This chain links TRBV30 with TRBJ1-2; 8 bases line up with TRBD1. This CDR3 spans 11 amino acids. The germline V gene encodes CDR1 GTSNPN and CDR2 SVGIG (reference sequence). CDR3 in amino acids: CAWRWRGQGGF. The DNA of the CDR3 is TGTGCCTGGAGATGGCGAGGACAGGGTGGCTTC.

This chain uses TRBV6-1 with TRBJ1-6, with 8 bases fitting TRBD1. This CDR3 has 16 amino acids. J lost 5 bases, V lost 1 base, and 4 bases had no gene match. Germline values: CDR1 MNHNS, CDR2 SASEGT. The CDR3, as DNA: TGTGCCAGCAGTGAAGGGACAGGGTTAAATAATTCACCCCTCCACTTT. Translation gives CASSEGTGLNNSPLHF.

V is TRBV3-1 (or the pseudogene TRBV3-2) and J is TRBJ1-3; D is undetermined. V was pared by 4 bases and J by 3 bases, with 7 bases between. Looked up from germline, CDR1 is LGHDT and CDR2 is YNNKEL (reference sequence). This CDR3 spans 13 amino acids. DNA for the CDR3: TGTGCCAGCAGCCTGGCAGGTGGAAACACCATATATTTT. Encoded protein: CASSLAGGNTIYF.

The rearrangement links TRBV9 to TRBJ2-1; 11 bases are a match to TRBD2. Germline trimming cut 0 bases from V and 4 bases from J; bases unmatched to any gene: 3. The CDR3 has 16 residues. Germline V lookup: CDR1 SGDLS, CDR2 YYNGEE. The CDR3: CASSVGSSGGYNEQFF. The CDR3 coding sequence is TGTGCCAGCAGCGTAGGGTCTAGCGGGGGGTACAATGAGCAGTTCTTC.

The V gene is TRBV7-9, the J gene TRBJ1-2; D may be TRBD1 (5 bases). The V and J ends lost 7 bases and 6 bases respectively, with 18 bases between them. The CDR3 runs to 14 residues. Germline CDR1 SEHNR, CDR2 FQNEAQ (reference sequence). CDR3 DNA sequence: TGTGCCAGCATCTACCCCCCTAAGGGGAATGGCTACACCTTC. Its translation: CASIYPPKGNGYTF.

The chain has TRBV7-2 and TRBJ2-1; D gene unclear. Trimming left V 0 bases short and J 5 bases short, with 8 bases between. CDR1 and CDR2 (germline): SGHTA, FQGNSA. The CDR3 is 14 residues long. CDR3 loop: CASSLARSDNEQFF. DNA of the CDR3: TGTGCCAGCAGCTTAGCTAGAAGCGACAATGAGCAGTTCTTC.

There are a few counts of this clone. The rearrangement links TRBV30 to TRBJ2-3; TRBD1 agrees at 8 bases. The V gene end was trimmed by 0 bases and the J gene end by 3 bases; junction bases not matched to a gene: 14. Germline lookup yields CDR1 GTSNPN and CDR2 SVGIG (reference sequence). The CDR3 is made up of 18 amino acids. The CDR3 region is CAWSVWLFGQGETDTQYF. CDR3 DNA: TGTGCCTGGAGTGTATGGCTTTTCGGACAGGGTGAAACAGATACGCAGTATTTT.

The chain is built from TRBV11-2 and TRBJ2-7; 11 bases match TRBD2. The trim removed 4 bases at V and 0 bases at J, leaving 8 bases unmatched. The germline gives CDR1 SGHAT, CDR2 FQNNGV. This CDR3 contains 17 residues. CDR3 residues: CASSSGTSGLSSYEQYF. CDR3 coding DNA: TGTGCCAGCAGCTCGGGGACTAGCGGCCTTTCCTCCTACGAGCAGTACTTC.